This section outlines one T cell receptor (beta chain) sequence together with its context. Only in-frame clones appear in the TCRdb table, and some are missing; sequencing was by immunoSEQ multiplex PCR. In the table there are about 68,000 clones, 75% to 85% of which are singletons. The data derive from a study of blood T cell repertoires in COVID-19. In the study overall: PBMCs, B-cell-depleted T cells, or T cells provided the cDNA or gDNA that made up the material.

The length of the CDR3 is 13 residues. Germline V gene sequence: CDR1 MGHDK, CDR2 SYGVNS. V dropped 2 bases and J dropped 4 bases, with 8 bases sitting between them. What was sequenced was peripheral blood. This chain joins TRBV25-1 and TRBJ1-2; weak D call: TRBD1 (5 bases). The clonotype originates from a man aged 50-59 years with acute or convalescent COVID-19. This chain's CDR3 is CASSEVGLYGYTF. The DNA for the CDR3 is TGTGCCAGCAGTGAAGTGGGACTCTATGGCTACACCTTC.